This TCR beta chain came from a study of shared clonotypes between healthy human individuals. Study results and caveats: Sharing across four donors was highest in naive CD4 (roughly 5%) and lowest in memory CD8 (roughly 0.4%).

Clones were sequenced by immunoSEQ multiplex PCR, and TCRdb holds only the in-frame ones, with some missing. The sample contains 900,000 to 1,200,000 clones, approximately 78% of which appear only once. CDR1 SQVTM and CDR2 ANQGSEA come from the germline V gene. V lost 7 bases and J lost 3, with 11 bases in between. This CDR3 is 12 amino acids long. As to this clone: The antigen remains unidentified.

The specimen was memory CD4+ T cells from PBMCs. As for subset: CD45RA-negative fraction. The receptor was derived from a man between 18 and 29 years old in good health. Some clones in this sample may be carry-over from other donors' samples. The gene calls are TRBV29-1 and TRBJ2-3, with D perhaps being TRBD1 or TRBD2 (5 bases each). The CDR3 DNA reads as TGCAGCGGGGACGCTGGGACAGATACGCAGTATTTT. Its translation: CSGDAGTDTQYF.